This T cell receptor (beta chain) was documented in a study of blood T cell repertoires in COVID-19 (dated by TCRdb to the early 2020s). Looking at the study overall: Collaborator samples came from the United States, Italy and Spain and covered acute and convalescent phases of COVID-19. The material from the prospective study consisted of cDNA or gDNA derived from T cells, B-cell-depleted T cells, or PBMCs. The repertoires were released in a freely available public database meant as a resource for research on the immune response to SARS-CoV-2. Subjects who had been exposed to COVID-19, were actively infected with it, or had recovered from it provided the deeply sampled blood TCRbeta repertoires that made up the dataset. Where available, HLA class I and class II types were taken from metadata supplied by the sample provider and were not determined by assay-based typing. A de-identified subject ID, COVID-19 status, age in years and sex were almost always included in the sample metadata. The samples were drawn from two sources: the first 160 participants of the ongoing ImmuneRACE study, and about 1,300 subjects contributed by 6 global collaborators. Overall results and qualifications from the work: How much clinical and demographic metadata was included differed by source and by participant, and the metadata was provided uncurated.

TCRbeta CDR3 regions were amplified from genomic DNA using the immunoSEQ Assay, a bias-controlled multiplex PCR. Concerning the study's data processing: Within the assay, amplification of reference gene primers was used to estimate how many nucleated cells each sample contained. To quantify the absolute abundance of each unique TCRbeta CDR3 rearrangement, sequence reads were collapsed and filtered. For each sample, productive Simpson clonality was calculated by taking the square root of Simpson's diversity index across productive rearrangements. TCRdb re-hosts the immuneACCESS table, in-frame sequences only. Its copies lack some clones; in the studies checked, an unresolved V gene accounts for under half of them, and the cause for the rest is not known. V and J calls and clone size are those listed in that table; D and trimming were worked out from the DNA. This sample gives 120,000 to 150,000 clones in total; 75% to 90% of them show up just once. The ten largest clonotypes hold less than 5% of the sample.

According to the germline V gene, CDR1 reads SGHRS and CDR2 reads YFSETQ. Germline trimming: 4 bases from V, 5 bases from J; junction bases outside gene matches: 9. The CDR3 measures 15 amino acids from cysteine to phenylalanine. Only the CDR3 DNA stays, 45 bases, in frame from base 1. Whole blood was collected in K2EDTA tubes by collaborating institutions according to the institutions' own protocols. For TCRbeta analysis, collaborators shipped samples in one of three forms: frozen whole blood, isolated PBMCs, or DNA extracted from either of those sample types. On this clone itself: The target of this receptor is not known. No base-level quality is on record; no much larger clone is a single base apart.

The sample consisted of peripheral blood. This TCR derives from an elderly woman with acute or convalescent COVID-19. The sequence links TRBV5-1 to TRBJ2-5; the central 9 bases match TRBD1. The CDR3 is CASSAWDRAGETQYF. The nucleotide sequence is TGCGCCAGCAGCGCCTGGGACAGGGCAGGGGAGACCCAGTACTTC.